This section outlines one T cell receptor beta chain sequence together with its context. Source study methods: By means of reference gene primer amplification, nucleated cell counts were estimated. Assay: immunoSEQ multiplex PCR; the TCRdb copy retains only in-frame clones and omits some. The V and J calls and the clone size are those of that table, but D and trimming were determined from the DNA. The sample holds about 380,000 clones, 85% seen once. The data stem from a study of blood T cell repertoires in COVID-19. Study background: Some COVID-19 samples were acute and others convalescent; all came from the United States, Italy and Spain. PBMCs, B-cell-depleted T cells, or T cells provided the cDNA or gDNA that made up the material.

Germline CDR1 reads SEHNR; CDR2 reads FQNEAQ (reference sequence). This CDR3 is built from 12 residues. Trimming removed 10 bases from V and 0 bases from J, with 7 bases in between. Source material: peripheral blood. This chain links TRBV7-9 with TRBJ2-1, with no clear D. The TCR was taken from a young woman with acute or convalescent COVID-19. For the CDR3, the DNA is TGTGCCACCCTCCGCTCCTACAATGAGCAGTTCTTC. Protein sequence: CATLRSYNEQFF.